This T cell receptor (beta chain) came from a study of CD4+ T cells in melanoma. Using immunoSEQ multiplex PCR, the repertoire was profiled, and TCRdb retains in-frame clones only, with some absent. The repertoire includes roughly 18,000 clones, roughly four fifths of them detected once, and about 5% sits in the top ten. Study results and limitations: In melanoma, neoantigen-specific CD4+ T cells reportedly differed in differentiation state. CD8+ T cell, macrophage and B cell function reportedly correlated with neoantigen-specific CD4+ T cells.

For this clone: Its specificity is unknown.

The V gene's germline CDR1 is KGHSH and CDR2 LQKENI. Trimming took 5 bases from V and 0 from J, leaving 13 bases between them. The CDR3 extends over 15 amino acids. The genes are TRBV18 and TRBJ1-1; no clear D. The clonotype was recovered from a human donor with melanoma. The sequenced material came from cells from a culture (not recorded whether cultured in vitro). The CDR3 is CASSSGRGMNTEAFF. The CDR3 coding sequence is TGTGCCAGCTCATCCGGACGGGGAATGAACACTGAAGCTTTCTTT. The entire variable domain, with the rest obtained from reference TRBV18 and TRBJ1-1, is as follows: NAGVMQNPRHLVRRRGQEARLRCSPMKGHSHVYWYRQLPEEGLKFMVYLQKENIIDESGMPKERFSAEFPKEGPSILRIQQVVRGDSAAYFCASSSGRGMNTEAFFGQGTRLTVV.